This T cell receptor (beta chain) was found in a study of cytomegalovirus exposure and HLA in healthy donors. V lost 7 bases and J lost 0, with 15 bases in between. Germline V gene data show CDR1 as ENHRY and CDR2 as SYGVKD. This CDR3 contains 16 residues. With 60 Vbeta and 13 Jbeta primers, the PCR was carried out. Clones were read by immunoSEQ multiplex PCR, and TCRdb kept only the in-frame ones, dropping some. The data contain 100,000 to 150,000 clones, about 82% of them singletons. Sequencing was carried out using PBMCs. This sequence originates from a boy aged 5-17 years in good health and CMV-seronegative. The chain links TRBV10-3 to TRBJ1-4; D gene uncertain. CDR3 protein: CAIISSGHTTNEKLFF. Here the CDR3 DNA reads TGTGCCATCATATCGTCTGGGCATACAACTAATGAAAAACTGTTTTTT.